A selection of T cell receptor beta chains follows, all from one sample in a study of blood T cell repertoires in COVID-19. The table came from immunoSEQ multiplex PCR; TCRdb's copy has only in-frame clones and leaves some out. The sample lists roughly 160,000 clones, 82% occurring once. The sequenced sample consisted of PBMCs or T cells enriched from blood (not recorded which). These receptors were obtained from a man between 60 and 75 years old who had recovered from COVID-19. CDR3s include the opening cysteine and the closing phenylalanine or tryptophan. Each record gives: V gene, clone size, J gene, D gene, CDR3 DNA, CDR3 protein. D genes are given only for firm matches. Clone sizes are given selectively: once, few, many, or a class where the clone is expanded.

V: TRBV7-9
size: .
J: TRBJ1-6
D: TRBD1
DNA: TGTGCCAGCAGCTCGACAGGGGGGAATTCACCCCTCCACTTT
CDR3: CASSSTGGNSPLHF

V: TRBV5-5
size: .
J: TRBJ2-7
D: .
DNA: TGTGCCAGCAGCTTGGTGGGTACTATCTACGAGCAGTACTTC
CDR3: CASSLVGTIYEQYF

V: TRBV7-2
size: .
J: TRBJ2-3
D: TRBD2
DNA: TGTGCCAGCAGCTTAGGACTAGCGGGAGGGAGCACAGATACGCAGTATTTT
CDR3: CASSLGLAGGSTDTQYF

V: TRBV28
size: once
J: TRBJ2-2
D: .
DNA: TGTGCCAGTAAGATATCAGGGGTTTTGAACACCGGGGAGCTGTTTTTT
CDR3: CASKISGVLNTGELFF

V: TRBV5-1
size: once
J: TRBJ1-1
D: TRBD1
DNA: TGCGCCAGCAGCTTGAGTCAGGGGGCCGGTGAAGCTTTCTTT
CDR3: CASSLSQGAGEAFF

V: TRBV9
size: .
J: TRBJ2-2
D: TRBD2
DNA: TGTGCCAGCAGCGTAAGCGGGAGGGCAATGGACACCGGGGAGCTGTTTTTT
CDR3: CASSVSGRAMDTGELFF

V: TRBV4-1
size: .
J: TRBJ1-5
D: TRBD1
DNA: TGCGCCAGCAGCCCCCCCCTGGAGGGACAGGGATTCTTTCAGCCCCAGCATTTT
CDR3: CASSPPLEGQGFFQPQHF

V: TRBV6-5
size: .
J: TRBJ1-3
D: .
DNA: TGTGCCAGCCGCCAGGGCGAAAACACCATATATTTT
CDR3: CASRQGENTIYF

V: TRBV18
size: .
J: TRBJ2-7
D: .
DNA: TGTGCCAGCTCACCACCCCGCCAGTACGAGCAGTACTTC
CDR3: CASSPPRQYEQYF

V: TRBV6-1
size: .
J: TRBJ1-5
D: .
DNA: TGTGCCAGCAGTGAAATTTTCGGAGCAGAAGGCAATCAGCCCCAGCATTTT
CDR3: CASSEIFGAEGNQPQHF

V: TRBV5-6
size: .
J: TRBJ2-7
D: TRBD2
DNA: TGTGCCAGCAGCCAAACGCCGCCTAGCGGGAGGGCCTACGAGCAGTACTTC
CDR3: CASSQTPPSGRAYEQYF

V: TRBV6-8
size: .
J: TRBJ2-1
D: TRBD2
DNA: TGTGCCAGCGGGCTAGCGGGAGTCAACAATGAGCAGTTCTTC
CDR3: CASGLAGVNNEQFF

V: TRBV5-1
size: .
J: TRBJ1-1
D: .
DNA: TGCGCCAGCAGCTTCTCTACAGGGACTGAAGCTTTCTTT
CDR3: CASSFSTGTEAFF

V: TRBV7-2
size: .
J: TRBJ1-1
D: .
DNA: TGTGCCAGCAGCTTAGTGCCGGGGACTGAAGCTTTCTTT
CDR3: CASSLVPGTEAFF

V: TRBV30
size: .
J: TRBJ1-2
D: TRBD1
DNA: TGTGCCCGCCATGAAAAGACAGGGCGCTATGGCTACACCTTC
CDR3: CARHEKTGRYGYTF

V: TRBV28
size: .
J: TRBJ1-1
D: TRBD1
DNA: TGTGCCAGCAGTTTATCAGGGGGCTGGAACACTGAAGCTTTCTTT
CDR3: CASSLSGGWNTEAFF

V: TRBV19
size: .
J: TRBJ2-2
D: .
DNA: TGTGCCAGTAGCGACAGGTCCTACACCGGGGAGCTGTTTTTT
CDR3: CASSDRSYTGELFF

V: TRBV4-2
size: .
J: TRBJ1-1
D: .
DNA: TGTGCCAGCAGCCAAGAAGGGGATTTGGGTACTGAAGCTTTCTTT
CDR3: CASSQEGDLGTEAFF

V: TRBV6-4
size: .
J: TRBJ2-3
D: TRBD2
DNA: TGTGCCAGCAGCAGAAGCGGGAGGGGAGAAGATACGCAGTATTTT
CDR3: CASSRSGRGEDTQYF

V: TRBV5-8
size: .
J: TRBJ1-1
D: TRBD1
DNA: TGTGCCAGCAGCTTCCCCCTCAACAGGGGAGCTTTCTTT
CDR3: CASSFPLNRGAFF

V: TRBV15
size: .
J: TRBJ2-6
D: TRBD1
DNA: TGTGCCACCAGCAGGGACAGGGTAACCGGGGCCAACGTCCTGACTTTC
CDR3: CATSRDRVTGANVLTF

V: TRBV6-1
size: .
J: TRBJ1-1
D: .
DNA: TGTGCCAGCAGTGAAATTTCCGACACTGAAGCTTTCTTT
CDR3: CASSEISDTEAFF

V: TRBV27
size: .
J: TRBJ2-3
D: TRBD2
DNA: TGTGCCTCCAGAGGGGGTAGCGGGAGATCAGATACGCAGTATTTT
CDR3: CASRGGSGRSDTQYF

V: TRBV11-2
size: .
J: TRBJ2-1
D: TRBD2
DNA: TGTGCCAGCAGCTTAGAAGCGGGAGCGAGGGTTGAGCAGTTCTTC
CDR3: CASSLEAGARVEQFF

V: TRBV6-2/TRBV6-3
size: many
J: TRBJ2-3
D: .
DNA: TGTGCCAGCAGTTATATAGATACGCAGTATTTT
CDR3: CASSYIDTQYF

V: TRBV7-9
size: .
J: TRBJ1-2
D: .
DNA: TGTGCCAGCAGTCGGGACACCGGGAACTATGGCTACACCTTC
CDR3: CASSRDTGNYGYTF

V: TRBV19
size: .
J: TRBJ1-5
D: TRBD1
DNA: TGTGCCAGTAGTCCTGGGACAGTTTATCAGCCCCAGCATTTT
CDR3: CASSPGTVYQPQHF

V: TRBV9
size: .
J: TRBJ1-5
D: .
DNA: TGTGCCAGCAGCGTAGAGGGGGATAGCAATCAGCCCCAGCATTTT
CDR3: CASSVEGDSNQPQHF

V: TRBV11-2
size: .
J: TRBJ2-7
D: TRBD2
DNA: TGTGCCAGCAGCTCACCGGGACTAGCGGGCTCCTACGAGCAGTACTTC
CDR3: CASSSPGLAGSYEQYF

V: TRBV6-4
size: .
J: TRBJ2-1
D: .
DNA: TGTGCCAGCAGTGACTCGTTTACAGGGCCCAATGAGCAGTTCTTC
CDR3: CASSDSFTGPNEQFF

V: TRBV19
size: .
J: TRBJ2-2
D: .
DNA: TGTGCCAGTAGTAATCCGGGACAATACACCGGGGAGCTGTTTTTT
CDR3: CASSNPGQYTGELFF

V: TRBV18
size: few
J: TRBJ1-5
D: .
DNA: TGTGCCAGCTCACCACCGGGAGGATATCAGCCCCAGCATTTT
CDR3: CASSPPGGYQPQHF

V: TRBV19
size: .
J: TRBJ1-6
D: TRBD1
DNA: TGTGCCAGTAGTCAGGGGGCTTATAATTCACCCCTCCACTTT
CDR3: CASSQGAYNSPLHF

V: TRBV7-2
size: .
J: TRBJ2-7
D: .
DNA: TGTGCCAGCAGCTTAGCGGGAGGCTCCTACGAGCAGTACTTC
CDR3: CASSLAGGSYEQYF

V: TRBV27
size: .
J: TRBJ1-2
D: TRBD1
DNA: TGTGCCAGCAGACCGACAGGGAACTATGGCTACACCTTC
CDR3: CASRPTGNYGYTF

V: TRBV7-3
size: .
J: TRBJ1-2
D: TRBD1
DNA: TGTGCCAGCAGCCCCAGGGGGGCCAGGGGGCTCGATTTTGGCTACACCTTC
CDR3: CASSPRGARGLDFGYTF

V: TRBV9
size: few
J: TRBJ2-7
D: .
DNA: TGTGCCAGCAGCGTAGCTACGGGGGGCAACTACGAGCAGTACTTC
CDR3: CASSVATGGNYEQYF

V: TRBV30
size: .
J: TRBJ1-6
D: .
DNA: TGTGCCTGGACTACAGGATCGGAATCACCCCTCCACTTT
CDR3: CAWTTGSESPLHF

V: TRBV28
size: .
J: TRBJ1-4
D: .
DNA: TGTGCCAGCAGTTCCCCCGGGACATCGTATGAAAAACTGTTTTTT
CDR3: CASSSPGTSYEKLFF

V: TRBV7-3
size: .
J: TRBJ1-4
D: .
DNA: TGTGCCAGCAGCTTAATCGGACCGAGGGTTATGTTTTTT
CDR3: CASSLIGPRVMFF

V: TRBV11-2
size: .
J: TRBJ2-1
D: .
DNA: TGTGCCAGCAGCTTAGGTAGGGGCGCCGGTGAGCAGTTCTTC
CDR3: CASSLGRGAGEQFF

V: TRBV11-2
size: .
J: TRBJ1-1
D: .
DNA: TGTGCCAGCATCGGGGACAATTACGCTGAAGCTTTCTTT
CDR3: CASIGDNYAEAFF

V: TRBV9
size: .
J: TRBJ1-2
D: .
DNA: TGTGCCAGCAGCGTAGTTCCCAGGGGCTATGGCTACACCTTC
CDR3: CASSVVPRGYGYTF

V: TRBV7-8
size: .
J: TRBJ2-3
D: TRBD2
DNA: TGTGCCAGCAGTCCCCGGACTAGCGGGGGGGATTACCGCCGCACAGATACGCAGTATTTT
CDR3: CASSPRTSGGDYRRTDTQYF

V: TRBV3-1/TRBV3-2
size: many
J: TRBJ2-2
D: .
DNA: TGTGCCAGCAGCCAAGTTCAGTTCTACAGGGTTGGCGGGGAGCTGTTTTTT
CDR3: CASSQVQFYRVGGELFF

V: TRBV6-6
size: .
J: TRBJ2-3
D: .
DNA: TGTGCCAGCAGTGTCCAGGGTGTTAACACAGATACGCAGTATTTT
CDR3: CASSVQGVNTDTQYF

V: TRBV3-1/TRBV3-2
size: .
J: TRBJ2-7
D: TRBD2
DNA: TGTGCCAGCAGCCCGGGAGGACTAGCGGGATTTCGGCAGTACTTC
CDR3: CASSPGGLAGFRQYF

V: TRBV10-1
size: .
J: TRBJ2-2
D: TRBD1
DNA: TGCGCCAGCAGTGACGACAGGGGGAACACCGGGGAGCTGTTTTTT
CDR3: CASSDDRGNTGELFF

V: TRBV9
size: .
J: TRBJ2-3
D: .
DNA: TGTGCCAGCAGCGTATTAGGGGCCAGCACAGATACGCAGTATTTT
CDR3: CASSVLGASTDTQYF

V: TRBV2
size: .
J: TRBJ2-3
D: TRBD2
DNA: TGTGCCAGCAGGGAACATAGCGGGGGACGCACAGATACGCAGTATTTT
CDR3: CASREHSGGRTDTQYF

V: TRBV9
size: once
J: TRBJ2-7
D: .
DNA: TGTGCCAGCAGCGTGGGGACTTCCCCCTACGAGCAGTACTTC
CDR3: CASSVGTSPYEQYF

V: TRBV5-6
size: .
J: TRBJ1-4
D: .
DNA: TGTGCCAGCAGCCCAACAGGGAGTGAAAAACTGTTTTTT
CDR3: CASSPTGSEKLFF

V: TRBV9
size: .
J: TRBJ2-1
D: .
DNA: TGTGCCAGCAGCGTAGAAGGGGTGGGCTACAATGAGCAGTTCTTC
CDR3: CASSVEGVGYNEQFF

V: TRBV7-3
size: .
J: TRBJ2-5
D: TRBD2
DNA: TGTGCCAGCAGCTTCAATAGCGGGGGGCAAGAGACCCAGTACTTC
CDR3: CASSFNSGGQETQYF